A single sample is the source of the 16 T cell receptor beta chains below, sequenced in a study of beta chain features in type 1 diabetes. The sequenced template was cDNA made from the entire isolated RNA. This table comes from immunoSEQ multiplex PCR, and its TCRdb copy is limited to in-frame clones, with some not included. This table holds some 200,000 clones, approximately 10% found once. The sequencing sample was made of central memory CD4+ T cells from blood. All receptors derive from a man aged 18 to 30 in good health.

With regard to this clone: This likely stems from a read error, as it lies one base from a far larger clone. This same CDR3 is encoded by further DNA sequences in the sample. The chain is built from TRBV9 and TRBJ2-5; D gene ambiguous. CDR3 length: 12 amino acids. The germline V gene has CDR1 SGDLS and CDR2 YYNGEE. V lost 0 bases and J 1 base, leaving 1 base between the germline ends. This CDR3 is CASSVGQETQYF. CDR3 DNA sequence: TGTGCCAGCAGCGTAGGCCAAGAGACCCAGTACTTC.

This clone showed up just a few times. This sequence joins TRBV6-1 and TRBJ1-2; D is undetermined. Trimming removed 5 bases at V and 3 bases at J, with 10 bases between. This CDR3 is built from 13 residues. Germline values: CDR1 MNHNS, CDR2 SASEGT. CDR3 region: CASSIQFHYGYTF. As DNA, the CDR3 is TGTGCCAGCAGTATACAGTTTCACTATGGCTACACCTTC.

This clone came up a few times. The J gene is TRBJ2-7, the V gene TRBV28; TRBD1 matches at 9 bases. Germline loops: CDR1 MDHEN, CDR2 SYDVKM. This CDR3 is built from 15 residues. V shed 5 bases and J 1 base; nucleotides not matched to a gene: 6. CDR3 coding DNA: TGTGCCAGCAGTACCCGGGACAGGGTGTCCTACGAGCAGTACTTC. Translated: CASSTRDRVSYEQYF.

The V and J genes are TRBV15 and TRBJ2-1, with 8 bases identical to TRBD2. CDR1 is LNHNV, CDR2 YYDKDF, per germline (reference sequence). This CDR3 region has 16 residues. V lost 4 bases to trimming and J lost 2 bases; unmatched junction nucleotides: 7. The CDR3: CATSTSRGGAYNEQFF. The CDR3, as DNA: TGTGCCACCAGCACATCTCGGGGGGGCGCCTACAATGAGCAGTTCTTC. Looking up the rest from reference TRBV15 and TRBJ2-1 gives the full variable domain: DAMVIQNPRYQVTQFGKPVTLSCSQTLNHNVMYWYQQKSSQAPKLLFHYYDKDFNNEADTPDNFQSRRPNTSFCFLDIRSPGLGDTAMYLCATSTSRGGAYNEQFFGPGTRLTVL.

J is TRBJ2-3 and V is TRBV11-3; D is possibly TRBD1 or TRBD2 (6 bases each). There are 16 residues in the CDR3. Trimming stripped 5 bases from V and 0 bases from J, with 15 bases between. Germline values: CDR1 SGHNT, CDR2 YENEEA. In nucleotides, the CDR3 is TGTGCCAGCAGCGGAAGCAGGGGACTTAGCACAGATACGCAGTATTTT. Protein product: CASSGSRGLSTDTQYF.

This clone was seen only a few times. The V gene is TRBV5-4, the J gene TRBJ1-2; D is perhaps TRBD1 (5 bases). Looked up from germline, CDR1 is SGHNT and CDR2 is YYREEE (reference sequence). The CDR3 loop spans 14 amino acids. The V gene lost 2 bases and the J gene lost 1 base, with 9 bases spanning the gap. Here the CDR3 reads CASSLTGINYGYTF. CDR3 DNA: TGTGCCAGCAGCTTAACAGGAATTAACTATGGCTACACCTTC. The full variable domain, completed using reference TRBV5-4 and TRBJ1-2, is ETGVTQSPTHLIKTRGQQVTLRCSSQSGHNTVSWYQQALGQGPQFIFQYYREEENGRGNFPPRFSGLQFPNYSSELNVNALELDDSALYLCASSLTGINYGYTFGSGTRLTVV.

This clone was recorded a few times. At one boundary the junction diverges from the germline segment, which might be a read error. The chain links TRBV30 to TRBJ1-1; D call uncertain. The V gene's germline CDR1 is GTSNPN and CDR2 SVGIG (reference sequence). This CDR3 is 14 amino acids long. The CDR3 DNA follows: TGTGCCTGGAGTGTAACGCGGCGGTACACCGAAGCTTTCTTT. Translating gives CAWSVTRRYTEAFF.

This clone has just a few counts. V and J are TRBV4-3 and TRBJ1-1; D is ambiguous. The length of the CDR3 is 14 residues. The ends were cut back, 2 bases at V and 0 bases at J, with 7 bases in the middle. Germline V lookup: CDR1 LGHNA, CDR2 YSLEER. CDR3 DNA sequence: TGCGCCAGCAGCCAAAGGAGCATGAACACTGAAGCTTTCTTT. Amino acids: CASSQRSMNTEAFF.

This clone was recorded many times. The gene calls are TRBV19 and TRBJ2-1; no clear D gene. With 1 base removed from V and 10 bases from J, the gap between germline ends came to 14 bases. The CDR3 has 14 residues. The germline CDR1 and CDR2 sequences are LNHDA and SQIVND (reference sequence). CDR3 bases: TGTGCCAGTAGTATAGTCTATTCCACAGCGGAGCAGTTCTTC. It translates to CASSIVYSTAEQFF.

The chain is built from TRBV5-1 and TRBJ2-7; D is unclear. The V and J ends lost 0 bases and 0 bases respectively, with 13 bases between them. This CDR3 comprises 16 residues. Looked up from germline, CDR1 is SGHRS and CDR2 is YFSETQ. The CDR3, as DNA: TGCGCCAGCAGCTTGGGGGCCGGAATCCCCTCCTACGAGCAGTACTTC. This gives the protein CASSLGAGIPSYEQYF.

This clone turned up a few times. This sample includes further DNA sequences coding for the same CDR3. The genes are TRBV10-3 and TRBJ2-3, with D maybe TRBD1 (5 bases). CDR1 and CDR2 (germline): ENHRY, SYGVKD. This CDR3 is 15 amino acids long. V dropped 0 bases and J dropped 2 bases, with 9 bases sitting between them. CDR3 amino acids: CAISESGVVTDTQYF. The CDR3 coding sequence is TGTGCCATCAGTGAGTCAGGGGTGGTCACAGATACGCAGTATTTT.

The J gene is TRBJ1-4, the V gene TRBV7-9; maybe TRBD1 (6 bases). V lost 4 bases, J lost 7 bases, and 10 bases lay in between. The CDR3 runs to 13 residues. Looked up from germline, CDR1 is SEHNR and CDR2 is FQNEAQ (reference sequence). CDR3 sequence reads: CASSYPRGEKLFF. CDR3 nucleotide sequence: TGTGCCAGCAGCTACCCCAGGGGTGAAAAACTGTTTTTT.

This clone appeared many times. Written as DNA, the CDR3 is TGTGCCAGCAGTTTGCGGGAGCGGGGAAACATTCAGTACTTC. Its protein is CASSLRERGNIQYF. This chain uses TRBV27 with TRBJ2-4; 7 bases align to TRBD2. Per the germline V gene, CDR1 is MNHEY and CDR2 is SMNVEV (reference sequence). CDR3 length: 14 amino acids. V was pared by 3 bases and J by 6 bases, with 5 bases of the junction left unmatched.

The gene calls are TRBV18 and TRBJ2-5; 10 nucleotides agree with TRBD1. Germline trimming cut 8 bases from V and 4 bases from J; bases unmatched to any gene: 13. The CDR3 contains 16 residues. Per germline, CDR1 KGHSH and CDR2 LQKENI. The CDR3 DNA is TGTGCCAGCGCAGACCGGGGGACAGGGGCCAGAGAGACCCAGTACTTC. It encodes CASADRGTGARETQYF.

This clone was seen a few times. The V and J genes are TRBV10-3 and TRBJ2-1; tentatively, D is TRBD1 or TRBD2 (5 bases each). V was cut by 4 bases and J by 7 bases, with 11 bases left in between. Germline CDR1 ENHRY, CDR2 SYGVKD. The CDR3 length is 13 residues. The DNA for the CDR3 is TGTGCCATCAGTGCCTTAGGGGAGAATGAGCAGTTCTTC. Translation: CAISALGENEQFF.

This clone turned up a few times. The chain joins TRBV4-2 to TRBJ2-3, with TRBD1 matching 7 bases. Unmatched junction bases numbered 8, after V lost 4 bases and J lost 7 bases. In germline, CDR1 is LGHNA, CDR2 YNFKEQ. This CDR3 has 14 residues. CDR3 residues: CASSPVKGAHTQYF. CDR3 DNA: TGTGCCAGCAGCCCGGTCAAGGGGGCACATACGCAGTATTTT.